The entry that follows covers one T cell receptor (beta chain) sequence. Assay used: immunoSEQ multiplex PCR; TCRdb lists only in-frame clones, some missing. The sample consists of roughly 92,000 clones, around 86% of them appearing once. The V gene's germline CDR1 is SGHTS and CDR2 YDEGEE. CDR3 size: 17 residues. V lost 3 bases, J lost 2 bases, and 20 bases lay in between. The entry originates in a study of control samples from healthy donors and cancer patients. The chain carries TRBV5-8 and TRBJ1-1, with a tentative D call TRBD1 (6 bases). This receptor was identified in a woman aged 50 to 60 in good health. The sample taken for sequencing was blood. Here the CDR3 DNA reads TGTGCCAGCAGCTCAGCGGACAGTACTGCGATAAACACTGAAGCTTTCTTT. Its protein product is CASSSADSTAINTEAFF.